Listed here are 26 T cell receptor beta chains from one sample, sequenced in a study of shared clonotypes between healthy human individuals (dated by TCRdb to the early 2020s). The library came from the immunoSEQ multiplex PCR assay. TCRdb's version of the immuneACCESS table is confined to in-frame rearrangements and falls short of the full clone set. An unresolved V gene accounts for under half of the shortfall where checked; the remainder is of unknown origin. A total of around 430,000 clones appear in this sample, around 79% of them only once. The ten biggest clones cover roughly 13% of the sample. Sequencing was carried out using PBMCs. Receptor source: a woman aged 40 to 49 in good health. Some clones in this sample may be carry-over from other donors' samples.

The gene calls are TRBV5-4 and TRBJ2-5, with D perhaps being TRBD1 or TRBD2 (5 bases each). Germline V CDR1 and CDR2: SGHNT, YYREEE (reference sequence). The CDR3 has 14 residues. Trimming removed 5 bases from V and 5 bases from J, with 16 bases in between. CDR3 nucleotide sequence: TGTGCCAGCAGACGGGACCCCGGGGAGGAGACCCAGTACTTC. Translated, it gives CASRRDPGEETQYF.

The chain uses TRBV7-6 and TRBJ2-7; 11 bases agree with TRBD2. J lost 4 bases, V lost 5 bases, and 4 bases had no gene match. The germline V gene has CDR1 SGHVS and CDR2 FNYEAQ. This CDR3 contains 14 residues. The CDR3 bases are TGTGCCAGCAGCAAGACTAGCGGGACGTACGAGCAGTACTTC. It specifies CASSKTSGTYEQYF.

This clone showed up many times. CDR3 bases: TGTGCCAGCAGCTTAGGACAGGGACGCGAGCAGTACTTC. This sequence encodes CASSLGQGREQYF. V gene TRBV7-8 combines with J gene TRBJ2-7; 7 positions match TRBD1. V shed 1 base, J shed 6 bases, and the junction held 3 bases outside the gene matches. In germline, CDR1 is SGHVS, CDR2 FQNEAQ. The CDR3 is 13 amino acids.

The chain has TRBV30 and TRBJ2-6, with a weak D call TRBD1 (5 bases). The CDR3 contains 19 residues. V gave up 1 base and J gave up 2 bases, with 21 bases separating them. Germline lookup yields CDR1 GTSNPN and CDR2 SVGIG (reference sequence). The CDR3 is CAWSGFREHPGAGANVLTF. CDR3 nucleotides: TGTGCCTGGAGTGGCTTCAGGGAACACCCCGGAGCTGGGGCCAACGTCCTGACTTTC.

The rearrangement links TRBV6-5 to TRBJ2-7, with TRBD1 identical over 7 bases. V shed 5 bases and J 6 bases; nucleotides not matched to a gene: 4. This CDR3 spans 12 amino acids. Looked up from germline, CDR1 is MNHEY and CDR2 is SVGAGI. In DNA, the CDR3 is TGTGCCAGCAGTACAGGGGTGGCCGAGCAGTACTTC. It yields the protein CASSTGVAEQYF.

The J gene is TRBJ2-1, the V gene TRBV18, with D perhaps TRBD2 (6 bases). Germline-derived CDR1 and CDR2 are KGHSH and LQKENI. CDR3 length: 14 residues. The V end was cut by 0 bases, the J end by 9 bases, with 12 bases between. The CDR3 loop is CASSPPTTRSEQFF. CDR3 sequence (DNA): TGTGCCAGCTCACCACCGACGACTAGAAGTGAGCAGTTCTTC.

The CDR3 spells CASSRQRLWGYTF. The CDR3 DNA reads TGTGCCAGCAGTCGACAGCGGCTTTGGGGCTACACCTTC. The chain has TRBV21-1 and TRBJ1-2. TRBV21-1 is a pseudogene locus. This CDR3 has 13 residues.

V and J are TRBV7-2 and TRBJ2-3; D is uncertain. Germline V CDR1 and CDR2: SGHTA, FQGNSA. This CDR3 comprises 14 residues. Trimming stripped 0 bases from V and 5 bases from J, with 9 bases between. The CDR3 region has the DNA TGTGCCAGCAGCTTAGCGCAGTATGGAGATACGCAGTATTTT. It is translated as CASSLAQYGDTQYF. Full variable domain (remainder filled in from reference TRBV7-2 and TRBJ2-3): GAGVSQSPSNKVTEKGKDVELRCDPISGHTALYWYRQSLGQGLEFLIYFQGNSAPDKSGLPSDRFSAERTGGSVSTLTIQRTQQEDSAVYLCASSLAQYGDTQYFGPGTRLTVL.

Worth noting for this clone: A junction end diverges from the germline sequence, so it may reflect a read error. V usage is TRBV9 and J usage is TRBJ1-2; D perhaps matches TRBD1 (6 bases). CDR1 and CDR2 (germline): SGDLS, YYNGEE. This CDR3 has 13 amino acids. The CDR3 region is CASLALRGGSLSF. The CDR3 region has the DNA TGTGCCAGCCTGGCCCTTCGGGGGGGCTCTTTGAGCTTC.

V usage is TRBV14 and J usage is TRBJ2-5; 14 positions match TRBD2. The length of the CDR3 is 14 residues. The J segment lost 7 bases and the V segment lost 6 bases, leaving 4 bases of the junction unmatched. CDR1 SGHDN and CDR2 FVKESK come from the germline V gene. The CDR3 here is CASSGTSGSGTQYF. The CDR3 region has the DNA TGTGCCAGCAGTGGGACTAGCGGGAGTGGGACCCAGTACTTC.

The CDR3 DNA follows: TGTGCCAGCACCCCCCGTATCGGGCGGGGGATAACCTACGAGCAGTACTTC. Translating gives CASTPRIGRGITYEQYF. V is TRBV2 and J is TRBJ2-7; 7 bases line up with TRBD2. V dropped 7 bases and J dropped 2; count of bases not matched to a gene: 17. The V gene's germline CDR1 is SNHLY and CDR2 FYNNEI. The CDR3 extends over 17 amino acids.

This clone has a single count. The rearrangement joins TRBV9 to TRBJ2-1, with 11 nucleotides matching TRBD2. Germline CDR1 is SGDLS and CDR2 is YYNGEE. Trimming at V came to 0 bases and at J to 9 bases, leaving 14 bases not matched to a gene. CDR3 length: 18 amino acids. The CDR3 DNA reads as TGTGCCAGCAGCGTAGGCCCCTCCCTAGCGGGAGGCCAAGGTGAGCAGTTCTTC. Translated: CASSVGPSLAGGQGEQFF.

V usage is TRBV19 and J usage is TRBJ2-1; 9 bases are a match to TRBD2. CDR1 LNHDA and CDR2 SQIVND come from the germline V gene (reference sequence). This CDR3 region has 14 residues. V shed 6 bases and J 3 bases; nucleotides not matched to a gene: 3. CDR3 amino acids: CASRLAGSYNEQFF. DNA for the CDR3: TGTGCCAGTAGACTAGCGGGCAGCTACAATGAGCAGTTCTTC.

The J gene is TRBJ2-1, the V gene TRBV27; 9 positions agree with TRBD2. This CDR3 contains 14 residues. In germline, CDR1 is MNHEY, CDR2 SMNVEV (reference sequence). The J segment lost 7 bases and the V segment lost 8 bases, leaving 9 bases of the junction unmatched. The CDR3 bases are TGTGCCAGCGGATTTAGCGGGAGAGAAAATGAGCAGTTCTTC. Encoded protein: CASGFSGRENEQFF.

The genes are TRBV7-9 and TRBJ1-2; no clear D gene. CDR1 is SEHNR, CDR2 FQNEAQ, per germline (reference sequence). V was cut by 1 base and J by 5 bases, with 14 bases left in between. This CDR3 region has 15 residues. The CDR3 DNA sequence: TGTGCCAGCAGCTTAGGGGAGACAAATTATTATGGCTACACCTTC. Amino acids: CASSLGETNYYGYTF.

The CDR3 nucleotides read TGTGCCAGCAGTTTCAATCTAGTGGGTGAGCAGTTCTTC. It encodes CASSFNLVGEQFF. The chain combines TRBV6-5 with TRBJ2-1; the D is unclear. Germline V gene lookup returns CDR1 MNHEY and CDR2 SVGAGI. The CDR3 has 13 residues. V was pared by 4 bases and J by 9 bases, with 13 bases between.

This chain connects TRBV18 to TRBJ2-7, with D maybe TRBD1 (5 bases). Germline V CDR1 and CDR2: KGHSH, LQKENI. The CDR3 spans 15 residues. The germline V and J ends were trimmed by 1 base and 1 base, with 11 bases remaining between them. CDR3 region: CASSPRGRESYEQYF. CDR3 nucleotides: TGTGCCAGCTCACCACGGGGCAGGGAATCCTACGAGCAGTACTTC.

The genes are TRBV11-1 and TRBJ2-1; maybe TRBD2 (5 bases). The CDR3 is 14 amino acids. The V and J ends lost 3 bases and 4 bases respectively, with 10 bases between them. Germline CDR1 is SGHAT and CDR2 is FQDESV (reference sequence). The CDR3 here is CASSLRVDYNEQFF. The CDR3 region has the DNA TGTGCCAGCAGCTTGCGGGTCGATTACAATGAGCAGTTCTTC.

The J gene is TRBJ2-2, the V gene TRBV5-1; D uncertain. The V end was cut by 4 bases, the J end by 6 bases, with 10 bases between. The CDR3 totals 13 residues. Germline CDR1 SGHRS, CDR2 YFSETQ. The CDR3 DNA reads as TGCGCCAGCAGCCCATACTCCTCCGGGGAGCTGTTTTTT. Its translation: CASSPYSSGELFF.

The chain joins TRBV11-3 to TRBJ2-2; D is perhaps TRBD2 (6 bases). V was clipped by 5 bases and J by 1 base, with 11 bases between them. The CDR3 has 15 amino acids. Germline CDR1 reads SGHNT; CDR2 reads YENEEA. Here the CDR3 DNA reads TGTGCCAGCAGCGACGGGAGTCTGAACACCGGGGAGCTGTTTTTT. It encodes CASSDGSLNTGELFF.

The rearrangement links TRBV9 to TRBJ2-1, with 10 nucleotides matching TRBD1. Germline V gene data show CDR1 as SGDLS and CDR2 as YYNGEE. The CDR3 runs to 15 residues. Trimming took 0 bases from V and 8 from J; bases not matched to a gene: 5. The CDR3 sequence is CASSVGGQGVHEQFF. CDR3 in DNA: TGTGCCAGCAGCGTAGGCGGACAGGGGGTCCATGAGCAGTTCTTC.

This chain uses TRBV21-1 with TRBJ2-7; the D segment call TRBD1 is taken from the table without a DNA check. TRBV21-1 is a recognized pseudogene. The length of the CDR3 is 17 residues. CDR3 protein: CASSICPRTGGTYEQYF. The CDR3 DNA reads as TGTGCCAGCAGCATCTGCCCCCGGACAGGGGGCACCTACGAGCAGTACTTC.

The rearrangement joins TRBV29-1 to TRBJ2-3, with D perhaps matching TRBD1 (6 bases). V lost 6 bases to trimming and J lost 0 bases, with 10 bases between them. Germline assignment: CDR1 SQVTM and CDR2 ANQGSEA. CDR3 size: 13 residues. The DNA for the CDR3 is TGCAGCGTACGGACAGCTAGCACAGATACGCAGTATTTT. This encodes CSVRTASTDTQYF.

J is TRBJ2-1 and V is TRBV27; TRBD2 might be the D (6 bases). V gave up 6 bases and J gave up 0 bases, with 12 bases separating them. The CDR3 extends over 15 amino acids. Per germline, CDR1 MNHEY and CDR2 SMNVEV (reference sequence). The CDR3 reads CASRRSGNSYNEQFF. CDR3 DNA: TGTGCCAGCAGACGTAGCGGTAACTCCTACAATGAGCAGTTCTTC.

This clone was observed a single time. The gene calls are TRBV7-2 and TRBJ2-1; D remains unclear. This CDR3 has 13 amino acids. The V and J ends lost 5 bases and 3 bases respectively, with 8 bases between them. In germline, CDR1 is SGHTA, CDR2 FQGNSA. DNA for the CDR3: TGTGCCAGCAGCCCTAACATCTACAATGAGCAGTTCTTC. Its translation: CASSPNIYNEQFF.

This clone was detected only a few times. The V call is TRBV4-2, the J call TRBJ2-7; 9 bases match TRBD2. J was trimmed by 5 bases and V by 1 base; bases with no gene match: 3. In germline, CDR1 is LGHNA, CDR2 YNFKEQ. The CDR3 contains 14 residues. The CDR3 spells CASSQGLAENEQYF. In nucleotides, the CDR3 is TGTGCCAGCAGCCAAGGACTAGCGGAGAACGAGCAGTACTTC.